This T cell receptor (beta chain) was obtained from a study of shared clonotypes between healthy human individuals. Concerning this clone itself: The antigen is not known.

TCRdb keeps only in-frame clones here, not all; method: immunoSEQ multiplex PCR. The repertoire holds some 2.1 million clones, roughly 94% seen once, with roughly 0.13% in the top ten. Points from the study as a whole: How much donors shared clonotypes was expected to be affected by sequencing depth.

Germline V CDR1 and CDR2: MGHRA, YSYEKL. The CDR3 extends over 14 amino acids. The V and J ends lost 4 bases and 4 bases respectively, with 13 bases between them. The chain combines TRBV4-1 with TRBJ1-2, with D maybe TRBD1 (5 bases). This receptor was identified in a man aged 18 to 35 in good health. Sequencing was carried out using naive CD4+ T cells sorted from blood. Subset noted: CD45RA+ positively selected. The CDR3: CASSRVRGAYGYTF. In nucleotides, the CDR3 is TGCGCCAGCAGCCGAGTAAGGGGAGCCTATGGCTACACCTTC.